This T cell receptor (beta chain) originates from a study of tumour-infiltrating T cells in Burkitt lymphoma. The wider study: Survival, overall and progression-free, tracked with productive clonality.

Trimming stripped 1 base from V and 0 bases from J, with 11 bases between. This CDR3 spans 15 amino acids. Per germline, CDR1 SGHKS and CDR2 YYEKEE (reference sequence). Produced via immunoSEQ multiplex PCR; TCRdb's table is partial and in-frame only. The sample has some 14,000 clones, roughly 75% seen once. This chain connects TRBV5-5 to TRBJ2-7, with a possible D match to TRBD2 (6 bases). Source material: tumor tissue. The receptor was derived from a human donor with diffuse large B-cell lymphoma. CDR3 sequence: CASSLWVGSSYEQYV. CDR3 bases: TGTGCCAGCAGCTTGTGGGTCGGGAGCTCCTACGAGCAGTACGTC.